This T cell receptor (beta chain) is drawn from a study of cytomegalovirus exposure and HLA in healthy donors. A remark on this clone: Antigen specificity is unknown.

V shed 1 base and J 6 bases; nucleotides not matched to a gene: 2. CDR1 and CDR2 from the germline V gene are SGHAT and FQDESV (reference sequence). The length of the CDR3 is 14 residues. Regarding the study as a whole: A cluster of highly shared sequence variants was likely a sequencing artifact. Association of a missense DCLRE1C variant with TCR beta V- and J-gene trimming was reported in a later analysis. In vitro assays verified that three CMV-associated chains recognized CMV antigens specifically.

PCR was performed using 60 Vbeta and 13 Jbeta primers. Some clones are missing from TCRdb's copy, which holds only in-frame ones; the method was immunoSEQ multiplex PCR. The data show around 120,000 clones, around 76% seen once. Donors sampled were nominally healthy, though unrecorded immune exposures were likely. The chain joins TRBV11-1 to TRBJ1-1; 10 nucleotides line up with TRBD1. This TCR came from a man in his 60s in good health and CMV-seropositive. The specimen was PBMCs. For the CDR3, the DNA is TGTGCCAGCAGCTTAGGTGACAGGGGGCCTGAAGCTTTCTTT. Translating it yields CASSLGDRGPEAFF.